These 5 T cell receptor beta chains originate from one sample sequenced in a study of blood T cells in healthy people across ages. Sample-barcoded 5' priming and a J-beta primer mix drove a second PCR of about 6 to 11 cycles. TCRdb re-derived calls from the 5' RACE reads in MiXCR, one entry per CDR3 protein. The sample records some 1.7 million distinct CDR3 sequences, approximately 30% being singletons. Material: blood. Receptors were obtained from a woman aged 25-40 years in good health.

Worth noting for this clonotype: A much larger clone is a single base away; this may be a read error. The chain carries TRBV10-3 and TRBJ2-3; D perhaps matches TRBD2 (6 bases). The V gene's germline CDR1 is ENHRY and CDR2 SYGVKD. This CDR3 has 15 residues. Trimming left V 4 bases short and J 1 base short, with 12 bases between. CDR3 nucleotide sequence: TGTGCCATCAGTGCCGGGACTCCCGGCACAGATACGCAGTATTTT. Translated: CAISAGTPGTDTQYF.

V gene TRBV2 combines with J gene TRBJ2-5; 10 bases line up with TRBD2. This CDR3 is built from 15 residues. The germline gives CDR1 SNHLY, CDR2 FYNNEI. Germline trimming cut 7 bases from V and 3 bases from J; bases unmatched to any gene: 8. CDR3 sequence: CASTSSGGAEETQYF. CDR3 coding DNA: TGTGCCAGCACTAGCAGCGGGGGGGCCGAAGAGACCCAGTACTTC. The whole variable domain, filled in from reference TRBV2 and TRBJ2-5, reads EPEVTQTPSHQVTQMGQEVILRCVPISNHLYFYWYRQILGQKVEFLVSFYNNEISEKSEIFDDQFSVERPDGSNFTLKIRSTKLEDSAMYFCASTSSGGAEETQYFGPGTRLLVL.

This clonotype was detected a few times. The chain links TRBV6-1 to TRBJ1-2; TRBD1 agrees at 7 bases. Germline V gene sequence: CDR1 MNHNS, CDR2 SASEGT. The CDR3 contains 14 residues. Trimming removed 1 base from V and 7 bases from J; junction bases left unmatched: 6. The CDR3: CASSEGDSAGGYTF. CDR3 sequence (DNA): TGTGCCAGCAGTGAAGGGGACAGCGCCGGTGGCTACACCTTC.

There are a few counts of this clonotype. The chain has TRBV12-3 or TRBV12-4 and TRBJ1-6, with D hard to call. This CDR3 region has 12 residues. The germline V and J ends were trimmed by 3 bases and 16 bases, with 13 bases remaining between them. The CDR3 nucleotides are TGTGCCAGCAGTTTGGAGGACCCCCGGCTCCACTTT. Protein sequence: CASSLEDPRLHF.

This clonotype occurred a few times. The rearrangement uses TRBV20-1 and TRBJ1-6, with D possibly matching TRBD1 (6 bases). CDR3 length equals 16 residues. Germline-derived CDR1 and CDR2 are DFQATT and SNEGSKA (reference sequence). Trimming pared 4 bases from V and 8 bases from J, leaving 21 bases between. CDR3 loop: CSAISSGTSTYSPLHF. DNA of the CDR3: TGCAGTGCTATCTCTTCCGGGACATCAACGTATTCACCCCTCCACTTT.